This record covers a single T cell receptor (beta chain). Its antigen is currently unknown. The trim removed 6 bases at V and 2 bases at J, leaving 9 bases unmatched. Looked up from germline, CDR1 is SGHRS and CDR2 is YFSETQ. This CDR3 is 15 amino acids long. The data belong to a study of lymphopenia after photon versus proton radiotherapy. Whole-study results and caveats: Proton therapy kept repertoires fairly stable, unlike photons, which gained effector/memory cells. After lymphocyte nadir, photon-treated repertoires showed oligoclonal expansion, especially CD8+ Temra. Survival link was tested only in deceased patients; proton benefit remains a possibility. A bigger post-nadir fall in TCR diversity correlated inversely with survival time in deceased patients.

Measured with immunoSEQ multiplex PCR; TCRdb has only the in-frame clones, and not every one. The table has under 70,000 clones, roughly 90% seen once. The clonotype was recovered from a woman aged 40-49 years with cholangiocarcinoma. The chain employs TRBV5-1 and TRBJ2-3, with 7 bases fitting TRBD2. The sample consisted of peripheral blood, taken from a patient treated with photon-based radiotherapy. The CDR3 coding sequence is TGCGCCAGCACCCCGACCGGGGGGACCACAGATACGCAGTATTTT. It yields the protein CASTPTGGTTDTQYF.